This T cell receptor beta chain is from a study of cytomegalovirus exposure and HLA in healthy donors. Overall study results and limits: Sequencing depth roughly uniform across donors was assumed in presence/absence analyses.

There are 14 residues in the CDR3. Germline lookup yields CDR1 MDHEN and CDR2 SYDVKM. V lost 7 bases, J lost 6 bases, and 6 bases stayed unmatched. In the PCR, 60 Vbeta and 13 Jbeta primers were used. Some clones are missing from TCRdb's copy, which holds only in-frame ones; the method was immunoSEQ multiplex PCR. The table lists about 160,000 clones, more than 75% of them singletons. On this clone: Antigen specificity is unknown.

The receptor comes from a girl aged 10 to 17 in good health and CMV-seropositive. The sequencing sample was made of PBMCs. This chain joins TRBV28 and TRBJ2-7, with 13 bases fitting TRBD2. In DNA form, the CDR3 reads TGTGCCAGCATAGCCGGGACTAGCGGGACCGAGCAGTACTTC. Translating it yields CASIAGTSGTEQYF.